This passage covers 27 T cell receptor beta chains from one sample sequenced in a study of PD-1 and CTLA-4 blockade in melanoma. Profiling relied on immunoSEQ multiplex PCR, and the TCRdb table lists in-frame clones only, not all of them. The sample lists about 30,000 clones, approximately 88% occurring once. The sequencing used CD8+ T cells from peripheral blood, collected before anti-PD-1 treatment. Every receptor here comes from a human donor with melanoma.

This rearrangement joins TRBV5-1 to TRBJ1-1; possible D gene TRBD1, 5 bases. V shed 0 bases and J shed 3 bases, with 9 bases lying between them. The CDR3 sequence is 14 residues long. The V gene's germline CDR1 is SGHRS and CDR2 YFSETQ. The DNA for the CDR3 is TGCGCCAGCAGCTTGGATGGGGCCGACACTGAAGCTTTCTTT. Translated: CASSLDGADTEAFF.

The rearrangement links TRBV29-1 to TRBJ2-1; D remains ambiguous. V was pared by 6 bases and J by 8 bases, with 14 bases between. The V gene's germline CDR1 is SQVTM and CDR2 ANQGSEA. This CDR3 region has 12 residues. CDR3 protein: CSVTLTGHEQFF. The CDR3 DNA sequence: TGCAGCGTGACTTTGACGGGCCATGAGCAGTTCTTC.

J is TRBJ2-7 and V is TRBV27; TRBD2 might be the D (5 bases). The CDR3 has 14 amino acids. Per the germline V gene, CDR1 is MNHEY and CDR2 is SMNVEV (reference sequence). V was trimmed by 2 bases and J by 2 bases, leaving 10 bases between them. CDR3 in amino acids: CASSLRGNTYEQYF. As DNA, the CDR3 is TGTGCCAGCAGTTTAAGAGGGAATACCTACGAGCAGTACTTC.

The rearrangement links TRBV5-1 to TRBJ2-3, with D uncertain. This CDR3 contains 13 residues. V gave up 3 bases and J gave up 1 base, with 6 bases separating them. From germline, CDR1 is SGHRS and CDR2 YFSETQ. This CDR3 is CASSSPGTDTQYF. CDR3 DNA sequence: TGCGCCAGCAGCTCCCCGGGCACAGATACGCAGTATTTT.

The gene calls are TRBV6-5 and TRBJ2-7; D possibly corresponds to TRBD2 (6 bases). This CDR3 contains 15 residues. Germline CDR1 MNHEY, CDR2 SVGAGI. The CDR3 protein is CATARDLLTSYEQYF. The DNA of the CDR3 is TGTGCTACAGCAAGGGACTTGCTCACCTCCTACGAGCAGTACTTC.

The V call is TRBV14, the J call TRBJ2-3; D remains ambiguous. Germline lookup yields CDR1 SGHDN and CDR2 FVKESK. Trimming cost V 1 base and J 2 bases, with 10 bases left between them. The CDR3 is 15 residues long. CDR3: CASSQVGASTDTQYF. The CDR3 DNA sequence: TGTGCCAGCAGCCAAGTCGGTGCCTCCACAGATACGCAGTATTTT.

V gene TRBV6-5 combines with J gene TRBJ2-3; a possible D gene is TRBD1 (6 bases). The CDR3 runs to 15 residues. CDR1 is MNHEY, CDR2 SVGAGI, per germline. V was trimmed by 8 bases and J by 0 bases, leaving 15 bases between them. CDR3 nucleotide sequence: TGTGCCAGCGGTTTGTGGGGACACAGCACAGATACGCAGTATTTT. This encodes CASGLWGHSTDTQYF.

The chain is built from TRBV14 and TRBJ2-2, with D unresolved. In germline, CDR1 is SGHDN, CDR2 FVKESK. Trimming stripped 7 bases from V and 6 bases from J, with 12 bases between. The length of the CDR3 is 13 residues. The CDR3 DNA sequence: TGTGCCAGCACCGACTCTCTGGCCGGGGAGCTGTTTTTT. Translated, it gives CASTDSLAGELFF. The full variable domain, its missing parts supplied by reference TRBV14 and TRBJ2-2, is EAGVTQFPSHSVIEKGQTVTLRCDPISGHDNLYWYRRVMGKEIKFLLHFVKESKQDESGMPNNRFLAERTGGTYSTLKVQPAELEDSGVYFCASTDSLAGELFFGEGSRLTVL.

The J gene is TRBJ2-5, the V gene TRBV2, with D perhaps matching TRBD1 (5 bases). V gave up 3 bases and J gave up 1 base, with 6 bases separating them. CDR3 size: 13 residues. CDR1 is SNHLY, CDR2 FYNNEI, per germline. The CDR3 here is CASSDQGQETQYF. CDR3 coding DNA: TGTGCCAGCAGTGATCAGGGCCAAGAGACCCAGTACTTC. Full variable domain (outside the CDR3, taken from reference TRBV2 and TRBJ2-5): EPEVTQTPSHQVTQMGQEVILRCVPISNHLYFYWYRQILGQKVEFLVSFYNNEISEKSEIFDDQFSVERPDGSNFTLKIRSTKLEDSAMYFCASSDQGQETQYFGPGTRLLVL.

The V gene is TRBV7-9, the J gene TRBJ2-7, with unresolved D. Germline values: CDR1 SEHNR, CDR2 FQNEAQ (reference sequence). V was shortened by 4 bases and J by 5 bases, with 9 bases between the two germline ends. The CDR3 length is 12 residues. CDR3 coding DNA: TGTGCCAGCAGCTCCGTGTTCAACGAGCAGTACTTC. As protein: CASSSVFNEQYF.

The V gene is TRBV19, the J gene TRBJ1-2; maybe TRBD1 (5 bases). This CDR3 spans 14 amino acids. Trimming removed 5 bases from V and 4 bases from J, with 14 bases in between. Germline assignment: CDR1 LNHDA and CDR2 SQIVND (reference sequence). DNA for the CDR3: TGTGCCAGTAGTGGACCCTATGGGGGCTATGGCTACACCTTC. Translating gives CASSGPYGGYGYTF.

This clone occurred once. This rearrangement joins TRBV27 to TRBJ2-1, with TRBD2 as a possible D gene (5 bases). The CDR3 totals 12 residues. Germline-derived CDR1 and CDR2 are MNHEY and SMNVEV (reference sequence). The V end lost 5 bases, the J end lost 6 bases, and 8 bases lay between the germline ends. For the CDR3, the DNA is TGTGCCAGCAGTCCAGAGGGCAATGAGCAGTTCTTC. It is translated as CASSPEGNEQFF.

V and J are TRBV29-1 and TRBJ2-2; the D is unclear. The CDR3 length is 15 residues. V was shortened by 1 base and J by 2 bases, with 11 bases between the two germline ends. Germline-derived CDR1 and CDR2 are SQVTM and ANQGSEA. CDR3 residues: CSVEVSGLNTGELFF. In DNA, the CDR3 is TGCAGCGTTGAAGTGTCTGGGTTAAACACCGGGGAGCTGTTTTTT.

Of note for this clone: Its ends do not fully match the called genes, so a read error is possible. The chain has TRBV7-2 and TRBJ2-7, with 7 bases matching TRBD2. The CDR3 covers 14 residues. Looked up from germline, CDR1 is SGHTA and CDR2 is FQGNSA. CDR3 sequence: CASSSSGTTLTMDF. In DNA form, the CDR3 reads TGTGCCAGCAGCTCCTCCGGGACTACCTTAACGATGGACTTC.

This clone showed up just a few times. The chain links TRBV7-9 to TRBJ1-1; D ambiguous. V lost 2 bases to trimming and J lost 1 base, with 11 bases between them. CDR1 SEHNR and CDR2 FQNEAQ come from the germline V gene (reference sequence). The CDR3 spans 15 residues. The CDR3 region is CASSLKADTNTEAFF. Here the CDR3 DNA reads TGTGCCAGCAGCTTAAAGGCAGATACGAACACTGAAGCTTTCTTT.

The chain couples TRBV2 to TRBJ2-7; TRBD1 might be the D (6 bases). The CDR3 extends over 14 amino acids. V gave up 3 bases and J gave up 5 bases, with 14 bases separating them. Germline V gene lookup returns CDR1 SNHLY and CDR2 FYNNEI. The CDR3 spells CASSDGQGTNEQYF. The CDR3 DNA follows: TGTGCCAGCAGTGATGGGCAGGGGACAAACGAGCAGTACTTC.

The CDR3 DNA follows: TGTGCCTGGAGTGGCGAGGGACAGGGTAGGACTGAAGCTTTCTTT. This translates into CAWSGEGQGRTEAFF. The chain recombines TRBV30 with TRBJ1-1; 9 bases line up with TRBD1. This CDR3 has 15 residues. Germline values: CDR1 GTSNPN, CDR2 SVGIG (reference sequence). V trimming: 1 base; J trimming: 5 bases; junction bases outside the gene matches: 8.

This clone appeared a few times. Distinct nucleotide sequences in the sample also encode this CDR3. This chain connects TRBV5-1 to TRBJ1-1; D is perhaps TRBD1 (5 bases). Trimming shortened V by 0 bases and J by 3 bases, and 9 bases separated the two germline ends. Germline-derived CDR1 and CDR2 are SGHRS and YFSETQ. This CDR3 spans 14 amino acids. CDR3 region: CASSLAGGYTEAFF. CDR3 bases: TGCGCCAGCAGCTTGGCGGGGGGTTACACTGAAGCTTTCTTT.

The chain couples TRBV6-5 to TRBJ2-7, with TRBD2 matching over 8 bases. Per the germline V gene, CDR1 is MNHEY and CDR2 is SVGAGI. CDR3 length: 15 amino acids. V dropped 6 bases and J dropped 4; count of bases not matched to a gene: 11. DNA for the CDR3: TGTGCCAGCAGGGACCAGAGCGGGAGAGGGTACGAGCAGTACTTC. Translating gives CASRDQSGRGYEQYF.

This chain links TRBV29-1 with TRBJ2-3, with D possibly TRBD1 on 6 matching bases. Germline lookup yields CDR1 SQVTM and CDR2 ANQGSEA. Deletions cut 3 bases from V and 9 bases from J, with 16 bases between. The CDR3 runs to 13 residues. In DNA, the CDR3 is TGCAGCGTTGAGGACAGCGACCTCGGGACGCAGTATTTT. Translating it yields CSVEDSDLGTQYF.

This chain connects TRBV10-1 to TRBJ2-1; 11 nucleotides match TRBD2. CDR1 is WNHNN and CDR2 is SYGVQD in the germline V gene (reference sequence). The V segment lost 1 base and the J segment 3 bases; nucleotides outside the gene matches: 2. This CDR3 has 16 residues. The DNA of the CDR3 is TGCGCCAGCAGTGAGTGGACTAGCGGGCACTACAATGAGCAGTTCTTC. Protein product: CASSEWTSGHYNEQFF.

This chain connects TRBV4-1 to TRBJ2-7, with D perhaps matching TRBD1 (5 bases). The CDR3 spans 14 residues. Trimming took 0 bases from V and 1 from J, leaving 7 bases between them. Germline assignment: CDR1 MGHRA and CDR2 YSYEKL. CDR3 in DNA: TGCGCCAGCAGCCAAGAAGGGGTATCCTACGAGCAGTACTTC. Translation gives CASSQEGVSYEQYF.

Here the CDR3 reads CASHEGDRFYNYGYTF. The CDR3 DNA reads TGCGCCAGCCACGAAGGGGACCGCTTCTACAACTATGGCTACACCTTC. The chain combines TRBV5-1 with TRBJ1-2, with D possibly being TRBD1 (5 bases). Germline assignment: CDR1 SGHRS and CDR2 YFSETQ. The length of the CDR3 is 16 residues. V was shortened by 7 bases and J by 2 bases, with 21 bases between the two germline ends.

This chain connects TRBV7-9 to TRBJ1-4; TRBD1 is a possible D gene (6 bases). V lost 4 bases to trimming and J lost 8 bases, with 20 bases between them. This CDR3 spans 16 amino acids. From germline, CDR1 is SEHNR and CDR2 FQNEAQ (reference sequence). Written as DNA, the CDR3 is TGTGCCAGCAGCTCGACCCGGGACACGTCTACAGAAAAACTGTTTTTT. This translates into CASSSTRDTSTEKLFF. The variable domain in full, completed from reference TRBV7-9 and TRBJ1-4, reads DTGVSQNPRHKITKRGQNVTFRCDPISEHNRLYWYRQTLGQGPEFLTYFQNEAQLEKSRLLSDRFSAERPKGSFSTLEIQRTEQGDSAMYLCASSSTRDTSTEKLFFGSGTQLSVL.

The chain carries TRBV27 and TRBJ2-7, with 10 bases lining up with TRBD2. The CDR3 contains 15 residues. Germline lookup yields CDR1 MNHEY and CDR2 SMNVEV (reference sequence). Losses at the gene ends were 8 bases for V and 3 bases for J; bases not matched to a gene: 10. CDR3: CASASFLAGDYEQYF. The CDR3 nucleotides are TGTGCCAGCGCCTCATTCCTAGCGGGAGACTACGAGCAGTACTTC.

The rearrangement links TRBV6-1 to TRBJ2-5; perhaps TRBD2 as D (5 bases). Germline-derived CDR1 and CDR2 are MNHNS and SASEGT. The CDR3 loop spans 17 amino acids. V lost 3 bases, J lost 4 bases, and 21 bases lay in between. This CDR3 reads CASSDSPGSRGSETQYF. CDR3 DNA: TGTGCCAGCAGTGATTCGCCGGGATCTCGAGGGTCAGAGACCCAGTACTTC.

The chain carries TRBV28 and TRBJ2-7; D is perhaps TRBD2 (6 bases). CDR1 is MDHEN, CDR2 SYDVKM, per germline. Trimming left V 8 bases short and J 6 bases short, with 20 bases between. The length of the CDR3 is 14 residues. DNA for the CDR3: TGTGCCAGCGCCGGCGGGGCAGGGACTCGCGAGCAGTACTTC. Protein sequence: CASAGGAGTREQYF.